This T cell receptor beta chain originates from a study of CD8+ T cells in alopecia areata. Study observations and caveats: Relative to normal scalp, lesional scalp, especially alopecia totalis/universalis, showed higher clonality. Resident alphabeta T-cell populations of normal skin are likewise subject to sequencing in scalp samples.

The length of the CDR3 is 14 residues. Germline lookup yields CDR1 GTSNPN and CDR2 SVGIG (reference sequence). V lost 4 bases and J lost 7; bases outside the gene matches: 6. Extraction and reverse transcription of RNA yielded cDNA as the sequencing template. The assay was immunoSEQ multiplex PCR, and TCRdb's table has in-frame clones only and misses some. The table shows 100,000 to 150,000 clones, with more than 40% occurring only once. As concerns this clone: The target antigen is unknown.

The V gene is TRBV30, the J gene TRBJ2-2; 10 nucleotides match TRBD2. The sequencing used CD8+ T cells sorted from blood, collected at week 0. The clonotype comes from a human donor with alopecia areata. The CDR3 nucleotides read TGTGCCTGGAACAGCGGGGGGGCCGGCGGGGAGCTGTTTTTT. It yields the protein CAWNSGGAGGELFF.